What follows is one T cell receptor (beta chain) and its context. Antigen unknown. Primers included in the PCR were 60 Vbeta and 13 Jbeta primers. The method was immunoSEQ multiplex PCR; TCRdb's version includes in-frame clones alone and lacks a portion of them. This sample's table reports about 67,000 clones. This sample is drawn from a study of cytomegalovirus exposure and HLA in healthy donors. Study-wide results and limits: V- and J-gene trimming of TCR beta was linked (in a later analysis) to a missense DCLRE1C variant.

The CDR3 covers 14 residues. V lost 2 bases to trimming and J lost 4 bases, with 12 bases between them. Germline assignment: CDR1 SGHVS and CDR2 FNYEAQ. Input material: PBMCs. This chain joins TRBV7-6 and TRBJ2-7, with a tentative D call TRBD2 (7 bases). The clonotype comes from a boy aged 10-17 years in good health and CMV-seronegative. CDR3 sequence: CASSLTKGGYEQYF. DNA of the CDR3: TGTGCCAGCAGCTTAACGAAGGGGGGGTACGAGCAGTACTTC.